This T cell receptor (beta chain) is drawn from a study of blood T cell repertoires in COVID-19. Profiled with immunoSEQ multiplex PCR; TCRdb holds only in-frame clones, not every one. Of about 220,000 clones in the sample, about 88% are singletons; the top ten hold 2.5% to 3%. The CDR3 has 16 residues. CDR1 is SGHNT, CDR2 YYREEE, per germline (reference sequence). V was trimmed by 1 base and J by 5 bases, leaving 16 bases between them. The sequencing sample was made of PBMCs or T cells enriched from blood (not recorded which). The receptor comes from a woman in her twenties or thirties who had recovered from COVID-19. This chain connects TRBV5-4 to TRBJ1-5; possible D gene TRBD1, 6 bases. CDR3 in amino acids: CASSLRSQGGDQPQHF. CDR3 DNA sequence: TGTGCCAGCAGCTTGCGGTCACAGGGAGGGGATCAGCCCCAGCATTTT.